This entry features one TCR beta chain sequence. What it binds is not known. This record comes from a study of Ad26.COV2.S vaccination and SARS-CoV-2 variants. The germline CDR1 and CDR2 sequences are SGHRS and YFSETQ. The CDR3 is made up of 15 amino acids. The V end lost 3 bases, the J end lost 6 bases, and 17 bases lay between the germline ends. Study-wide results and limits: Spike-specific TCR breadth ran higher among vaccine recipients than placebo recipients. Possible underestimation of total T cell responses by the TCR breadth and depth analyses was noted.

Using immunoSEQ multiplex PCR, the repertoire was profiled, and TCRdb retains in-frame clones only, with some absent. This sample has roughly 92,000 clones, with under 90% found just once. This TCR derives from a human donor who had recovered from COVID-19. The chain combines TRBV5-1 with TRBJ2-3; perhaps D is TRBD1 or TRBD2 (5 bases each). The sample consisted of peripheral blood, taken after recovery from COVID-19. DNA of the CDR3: TGCGCCAGCAGCTCGTGGGGACCGAATCCCGATACGCAGTATTTT. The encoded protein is CASSSWGPNPDTQYF.